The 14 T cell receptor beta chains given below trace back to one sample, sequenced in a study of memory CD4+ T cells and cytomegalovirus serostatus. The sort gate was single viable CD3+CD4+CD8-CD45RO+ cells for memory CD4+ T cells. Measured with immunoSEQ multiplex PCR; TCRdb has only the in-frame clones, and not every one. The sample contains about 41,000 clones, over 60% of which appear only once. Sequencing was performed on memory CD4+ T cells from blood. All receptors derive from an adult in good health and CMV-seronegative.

CDR3 amino acids: CASSIDSRETQYF. The CDR3 DNA reads TGTGCCAGCAGCATCGACTCCAGGGAGACCCAGTACTTC. The rearrangement links TRBV7-7 to TRBJ2-5; no definite D call. Trimming removed 5 bases at V and 5 bases at J, with 12 bases between. The CDR3 is made up of 13 amino acids. Germline loops: CDR1 SSHAT, CDR2 FNYEAQ (reference sequence).

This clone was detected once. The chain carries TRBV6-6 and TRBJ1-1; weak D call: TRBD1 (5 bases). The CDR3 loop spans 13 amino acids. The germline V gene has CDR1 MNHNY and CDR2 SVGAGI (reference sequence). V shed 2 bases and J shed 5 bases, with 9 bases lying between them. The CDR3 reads CASSYGGRTEAFF. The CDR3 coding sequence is TGTGCCAGCAGTTACGGGGGGAGGACTGAAGCTTTCTTT.

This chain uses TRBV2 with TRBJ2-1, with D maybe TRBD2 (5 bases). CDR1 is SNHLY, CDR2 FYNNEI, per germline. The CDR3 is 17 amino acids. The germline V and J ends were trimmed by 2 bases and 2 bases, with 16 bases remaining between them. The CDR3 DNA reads TGTGCCAGCAGTGAAAGGTTCGGGCGGGCCGCCTACAATGAGCAGTTCTTC. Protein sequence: CASSERFGRAAYNEQFF.

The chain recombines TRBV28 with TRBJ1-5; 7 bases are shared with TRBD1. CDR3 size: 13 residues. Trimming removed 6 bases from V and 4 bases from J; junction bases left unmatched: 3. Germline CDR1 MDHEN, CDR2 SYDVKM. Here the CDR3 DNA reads TGTGCCAGCAGCTCGACAGGGAATCAGCCCCAGCATTTT. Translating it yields CASSSTGNQPQHF.

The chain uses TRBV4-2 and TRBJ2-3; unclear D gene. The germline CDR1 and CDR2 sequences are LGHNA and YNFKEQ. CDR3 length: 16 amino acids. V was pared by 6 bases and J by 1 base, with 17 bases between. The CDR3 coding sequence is TGTGCCAGCAGTCTCACCCAGACGGAACGCACAGATACGCAGTATTTT. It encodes CASSLTQTERTDTQYF.

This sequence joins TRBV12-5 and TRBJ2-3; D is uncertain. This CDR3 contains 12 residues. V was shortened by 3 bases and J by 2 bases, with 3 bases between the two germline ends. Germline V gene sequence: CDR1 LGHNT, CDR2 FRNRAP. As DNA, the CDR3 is TGTGCTAGTGGTTTTTCCACAGATACGCAGTATTTT. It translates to CASGFSTDTQYF.

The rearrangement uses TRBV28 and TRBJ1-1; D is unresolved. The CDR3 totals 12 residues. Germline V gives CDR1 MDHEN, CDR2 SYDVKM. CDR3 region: CATEHGRSVAFF. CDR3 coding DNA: TGTGCAACCGAGCATGGGAGGTCGGTGGCTTTCTTT.

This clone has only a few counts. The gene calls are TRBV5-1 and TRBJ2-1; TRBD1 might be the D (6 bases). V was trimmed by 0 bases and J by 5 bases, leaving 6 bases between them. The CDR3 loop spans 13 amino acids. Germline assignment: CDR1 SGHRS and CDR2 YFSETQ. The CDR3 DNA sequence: TGCGCCAGCAGCTTGGGGGACAACAATGAGCAGTTCTTC. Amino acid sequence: CASSLGDNNEQFF.

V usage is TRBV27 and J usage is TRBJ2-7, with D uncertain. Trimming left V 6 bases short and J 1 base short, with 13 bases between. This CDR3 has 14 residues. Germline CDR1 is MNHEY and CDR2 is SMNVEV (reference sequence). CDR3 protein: CASRPTSFSYEQYF. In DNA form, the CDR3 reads TGTGCCAGCAGACCCACCTCCTTTTCCTACGAGCAGTACTTC.

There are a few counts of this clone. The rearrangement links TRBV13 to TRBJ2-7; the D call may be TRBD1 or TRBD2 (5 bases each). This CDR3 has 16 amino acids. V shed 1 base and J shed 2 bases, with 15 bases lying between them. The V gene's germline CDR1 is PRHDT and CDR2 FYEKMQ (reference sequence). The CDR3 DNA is TGTGCCAGCAGCTTAGCGGGGCCTGGTGGAACCTACGAGCAGTACTTC. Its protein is CASSLAGPGGTYEQYF.

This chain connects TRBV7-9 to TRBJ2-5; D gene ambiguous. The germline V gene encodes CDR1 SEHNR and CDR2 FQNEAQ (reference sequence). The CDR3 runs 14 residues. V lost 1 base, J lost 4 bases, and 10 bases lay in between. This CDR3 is CASSLGGFPETQYF. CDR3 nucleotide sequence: TGTGCCAGCAGCTTAGGTGGGTTCCCAGAGACCCAGTACTTC.

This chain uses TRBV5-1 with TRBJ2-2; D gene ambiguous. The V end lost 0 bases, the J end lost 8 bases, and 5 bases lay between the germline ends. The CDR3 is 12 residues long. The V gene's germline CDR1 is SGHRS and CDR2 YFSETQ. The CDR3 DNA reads TGCGCCAGCAGCTTGGATCATGGGGAGCTGTTTTTT. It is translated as CASSLDHGELFF.

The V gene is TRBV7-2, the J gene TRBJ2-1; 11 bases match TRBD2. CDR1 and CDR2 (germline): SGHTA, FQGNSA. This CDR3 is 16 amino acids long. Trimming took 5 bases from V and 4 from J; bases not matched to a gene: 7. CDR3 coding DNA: TGTGCCAGCAGCCGTCCGGGACTAGCGGTTTACAATGAGCAGTTCTTC. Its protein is CASSRPGLAVYNEQFF.

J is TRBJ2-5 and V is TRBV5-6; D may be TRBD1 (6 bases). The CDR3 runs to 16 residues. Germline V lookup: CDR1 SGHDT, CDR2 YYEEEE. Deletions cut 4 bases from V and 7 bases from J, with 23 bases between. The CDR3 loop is CASSLPGHGHEGTQYF. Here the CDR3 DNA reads TGTGCCAGCAGCCTTCCGGGACATGGGCATGAAGGGACCCAGTACTTC.